This T cell receptor (beta chain) was sequenced during a study of patients and donors after allogeneic stem cell transplantation. From germline, CDR1 is DFQATT and CDR2 SNEGSKA (reference sequence). V lost 0 bases, J lost 7 bases, and 18 bases lay in between. This CDR3 has 16 amino acids. There are many counts of this clonotype. TCRdb called the RT-PCR reads again in MiXCR, with one record for every CDR3 protein. The sample yields fewer than 180,000 distinct CDR3 sequences, about 40% seen once. V usage is TRBV20-1 and J usage is TRBJ1-4; perhaps TRBD1 as D (6 bases). The sample consisted of blood, either unsorted or a sorted T cell fraction (not recorded which). This TCR derives from a human donor who was either an allogeneic HSCT recipient or a stem cell or donor lymphocyte infusion donor (not recorded which). It is not recorded whose cells these are; they may come from a transplant donor. The CDR3 nucleotides read TGCAGTGCTAGAGATTGGGTCGGGACAACTGCTGAAAAACTGTTTTTT. Its protein product is CSARDWVGTTAEKLFF.